Described below is a single T cell receptor beta chain sequence and its context. No antigen is known for it. The record has no base qualities; no much larger clone is one base away. This specimen belongs to a study of shared clonotypes between healthy human individuals (dated by TCRdb to 2020 to 2021). For the wider study: Three men and a couple of women, aged 18 to 49 years, made up the cohort. For each donor, CD4 naive and CD4 memory were each given three plates, CD8 naive was given two plates, and CD8 memory was given one plate. To estimate repertoire size and how much clonotype sharing occurs between individuals, the study deeply sequenced the blood TCR repertoires of five or six healthy adults. Libraries were prepared and TCR repertoires were sequenced by different laboratories using diverse techniques, in order to increase sequencing depth and limit assay-specific biases. Between about 0.8 and 9 billion PBMCs per donor were obtained by leukapheresis.

The donors were healthy, HIV-negative adults with no recently reported acute infections or vaccinations. Every donor was a Caucasian adult residing in Nashville, Tennessee, USA. Magnetic negative selection was used to enrich CD4+ T cells, after which naive cells were positively selected on CD45RA and the negative fraction became the memory subset. After blood collection by leukapheresis, PBMCs were isolated using Ficoll-Histopaque density gradient centrifugation and then cryopreserved in the vapor phase of liquid nitrogen. Analytical flow cytometry was used to check the purity and quantity of every magnetically sorted T cell population. Each sorted fraction had its genomic DNA isolated and then quantified by UV absorbance on a Nanodrop 2000c. The cysteine opens and the phenylalanine closes a CDR3 of 14 amino acids. Here the CDR3 DNA is all that survives: 42 bases in frame from base 1. The germline V and J ends show losses of 6 bases and 3 bases respectively, and no gene match explains 5 bases of the junction. CDR1 ENHRY and CDR2 SYGVKD were looked up in the germline V gene.

TCR CDR3 regions were amplified from genomic DNA by multiplex PCR using the deep immunoSEQ assay. Extracted genomic DNA from each cell subset was distributed evenly across all wells of several immunoSEQ 96-well plates, and each plate was treated as a replicate. Each replicate PCR for sorted subsets received around 200 ng genomic DNA, equal to 30,000 or so T cell genomes. Purified libraries were quantified with a Qubit 3.0 fluorometer, sized on a Bioanalyzer 2100, and re-quantified with the KAPA Library Quantification kit. Each immunoSEQ 96-well plate was sequenced on its own single-read 150-cycle Illumina NextSeq 550 flow cell. Concerning the study's data processing: The immunoSEQ output contained only junctional sequences without quality scores, so filtering could not match that applied to full-length reads. To assign V/J genes and CDR3, sequences were annotated against IMGT germline references using PyIR, a Python wrapper for IgBLAST v1.9. Any read was removed if the V/J assignment was weak (E-value above 1e-6), the CDR3 was missing, or the read contained stop codons, out-of-frame junctions, or ambiguous translated residues. V3J clonotypes were defined as sequences sharing the same inferred V gene, J gene, and CDR3 amino acid sequence. Percentage overlap between repertoires was calculated by dividing the number of shared unique clonotypes by the size of the smaller repertoire. Richness of each repertoire was evaluated using RTK rarefaction, the Chao1 estimator, and Recon v2.1 estimates of unobserved clonotypes. Generation probabilities for all TCRbeta clonotypes obtained by the gDNA method from four donors were computed using OLGA. The table was pulled from immuneACCESS by TCRdb, which kept in-frame rearrangements only. Such tables lose some clones; where checked, under half of the loss comes from unresolved V genes, and the rest has no known cause. V, J and clone size reflect that table, while D and trimming were determined from the DNA. Across this sample there are around 2.3 million clones, with 90% to 96% seen only once. Of the sample, about 0.13% falls within the top ten clones.

The full study reports these points: Estimated clonotype richness was generally larger for naive than for memory subsets. The genetic and exposure-history diversity represented was limited by the small number of donors. Only blood was sampled, and tissue TCR repertoires likely differ from those in blood. Even with the large sequencing depth, rarefaction of the sorted-subset datasets indicated that sequencing was incomplete. Pairwise subsampling led to the expectation that sequencing depth would affect the degree of clonotype sharing among donors. Sharing across a handful of donors was observed for about 4.8% of naive CD4, less than 4% of naive CD8, 2.3% of memory CD4, and roughly 0.4% of memory CD8 clonotypes. Compared with non-shared clonotypes, clonotypes shared by all four sorted-subset donors had higher generation probabilities.

The chain uses TRBV10-3 and TRBJ2-7, and TRBD2 matches 10 of the central bases. The sequenced sample consisted of naive CD4+ T cells sorted from blood. Interpreted using the paper, the cell subset or site label stands for: CD45RA+ positively selected. This clonotype was sampled from a man aged 18 to 35 in good health. The nucleotide sequence is TGTGCCATCAGGGATCCTAGCGGGGGCTACGAGCAGTACTTC. This translates into CAIRDPSGGYEQYF.